A single sample gave rise to the 17 T cell receptor beta chains below, sequenced in a study of cytomegalovirus exposure and HLA in healthy donors. The PCR used 60 Vbeta and 13 Jbeta primers. The assay was immunoSEQ multiplex PCR, and TCRdb's table has in-frame clones only and misses some. The data contain about 160,000 clones, 70% to 90% of them singletons. Sequenced: PBMCs. These receptors originate from a woman younger than 30 in good health and CMV-seronegative.

There are many counts of this clone. V usage is TRBV10-1 and J usage is TRBJ1-2; D gene unclear. The CDR3 consists of 13 residues. Germline V gene lookup returns CDR1 WNHNN and CDR2 SYGVQD (reference sequence). Trimming took 8 bases from V and 2 from J, leaving 12 bases between them. The CDR3 DNA follows: TGCGCCAGCGCCCAGTCACAAAACTATGGCTACACCTTC. It yields the protein CASAQSQNYGYTF.

The V and J genes are TRBV6-1 and TRBJ2-7; 8 bases are a match to TRBD1. Germline-derived CDR1 and CDR2 are MNHNS and SASEGT. After removal of 8 bases from V and 4 bases from J, the junction contained 13 bases not matched to a gene. The CDR3 runs to 15 residues. In DNA, the CDR3 is TGTGCCAGCCCCGGACCAGGACAGGGTTATTACGAGCAGTACTTC. It translates to CASPGPGQGYYEQYF.

The CDR3 nucleotides read TGTGCCAGCAGCTTCCCTGGGGGGTCTTCGGCCAAAAACATTCAGTACTTC. Its protein product is CASSFPGGSSAKNIQYF. The gene calls are TRBV7-9 and TRBJ2-4, with a tentative D call TRBD2 (6 bases). CDR3 length: 17 residues. V lost 3 bases and J 1 base, leaving 16 bases between the germline ends. Germline CDR1 and CDR2: SEHNR and FQNEAQ (reference sequence).

The V call is TRBV5-1, the J call TRBJ1-4; 10 nucleotides align to TRBD1. The V and J ends lost 4 bases and 12 bases, in that order; junction bases with no gene match: 6. The CDR3 is made up of 13 amino acids. The V gene's germline CDR1 is SGHRS and CDR2 YFSETQ. The CDR3 spells CASSNRDRGQLFF. The DNA for the CDR3 is TGCGCCAGCAGCAACCGGGACAGGGGTCAACTGTTTTTT.

This rearrangement joins TRBV15 to TRBJ1-5, with 7 bases matching TRBD1. J gave up 5 bases and V 2 bases, and 6 bases lay outside the gene matches. CDR1 and CDR2 from the germline V gene are LNHNV and YYDKDF (reference sequence). The CDR3 is 15 amino acids. The CDR3 DNA sequence: TGTGCCACCAGCAGATCCCAGGGGGGTTATCAGCCCCAGCATTTT. It translates to CATSRSQGGYQPQHF.

The CDR3 nucleotides read TGTGCCAGCAGCCCGAACCGACAGGCGAACAATCAGCCCCAGCATTTT. As protein: CASSPNRQANNQPQHF. The chain recombines TRBV7-2 with TRBJ1-5; tentative D call: TRBD1 (6 bases). V shed 5 bases and J shed 3 bases, with 17 bases lying between them. Germline V gene sequence: CDR1 SGHTA, CDR2 FQGNSA. This CDR3 is built from 16 residues.

This clone turned up a few times. The genes are TRBV6-1 and TRBJ2-7; 11 bases fit TRBD1. Germline CDR1 reads MNHNS; CDR2 reads SASEGT. The trim removed 7 bases at V and 5 bases at J, leaving 10 bases unmatched. The CDR3 has 15 amino acids. This CDR3 reads CASIRWMGQGDEQYF. The CDR3 DNA follows: TGTGCCAGCATCAGATGGATGGGACAGGGGGACGAGCAGTACTTC.

The V gene is TRBV5-4, the J gene TRBJ2-5; 11 bases agree with TRBD2. The V and J ends lost 4 bases and 5 bases, in that order; junction bases with no gene match: 4. The CDR3 totals 14 residues. CDR1 is SGHNT, CDR2 YYREEE, per germline (reference sequence). The CDR3 protein is CASSPGLAVETQYF. CDR3 DNA sequence: TGTGCCAGCAGCCCGGGACTAGCGGTTGAGACCCAGTACTTC.

This chain uses TRBV6-5 with TRBJ1-2; D is possibly TRBD1 (5 bases). Germline CDR1 reads MNHEY; CDR2 reads SVGAGI. The CDR3 is made up of 14 amino acids. Deletions cut 6 bases from V and 2 bases from J, with 13 bases between. The CDR3 protein is CASSPSGGNYGYTF. The CDR3 coding sequence is TGTGCCAGCAGCCCCTCCGGGGGGAACTATGGCTACACCTTC.

The CDR3 nucleotides read TGCGCCAGCAGCTCTCGTACAGGGGGTTCCTATAATTCACCCCTCCACTTT. This gives the protein CASSSRTGGSYNSPLHF. The gene calls are TRBV5-1 and TRBJ1-6; 8 positions agree with TRBD1. In germline, CDR1 is SGHRS, CDR2 YFSETQ. With V trimmed by 3 bases and J by 1 base, 6 bases remained unmatched. The CDR3 has 17 residues.

The chain employs TRBV29-1 and TRBJ2-7; TRBD2 agrees at 10 bases. Germline V gene data show CDR1 as SQVTM and CDR2 as ANQGSEA. V shed 3 bases, J shed 7 bases, and the junction held 6 bases outside the gene matches. CDR3 size: 13 residues. The DNA of the CDR3 is TGCAGCGTTGAGGAGCGGGAGGGCGGTGAGCAGTACTTC. It translates to CSVEEREGGEQYF.

The chain recombines TRBV9 with TRBJ2-1, with 8 bases lining up with TRBD2. CDR1 SGDLS and CDR2 YYNGEE come from the germline V gene. V trimming: 0 bases; J trimming: 6 bases; junction bases outside the gene matches: 5. This CDR3 contains 15 residues. The CDR3 spells CASSVEGAGVNEQFF. The DNA for the CDR3 is TGTGCCAGCAGCGTAGAAGGAGCGGGGGTCAATGAGCAGTTCTTC. Supplemented by reference TRBV9 and TRBJ2-1, the full variable domain reads DSGVTQTPKHLITATGQRVTLRCSPRSGDLSVYWYQQSLDQGLQFLIQYYNGEERAKGNILERFSAQQFPDLHSELNLSSLELGDSALYFCASSVEGAGVNEQFFGPGTRLTVL.

This clone was counted once. This chain links TRBV7-9 with TRBJ2-7, with D possibly matching TRBD2 (6 bases). Trimming shortened V by 5 bases and J by 3 bases, and 17 bases separated the two germline ends. CDR3 size: 15 residues. The germline CDR1 and CDR2 sequences are SEHNR and FQNEAQ (reference sequence). The CDR3 DNA is TGTGCCAGCAGCCCCCTAGGGACTTCTAACTACGAGCAGTACTTC. Translation gives CASSPLGTSNYEQYF.

J is TRBJ2-2 and V is TRBV4-1; TRBD2 might be the D (5 bases). Germline lookup yields CDR1 MGHRA and CDR2 YSYEKL. The length of the CDR3 is 13 residues. The ends were cut back, 3 bases at V and 4 bases at J, with 6 bases in the middle. The DNA for the CDR3 is TGCGCCAGCAGCCACCGGGGCACCGGGGAGCTGTTTTTT. Its translation is CASSHRGTGELFF.

The chain joins TRBV5-4 to TRBJ2-5, with 7 bases that match TRBD1. V lost 6 bases to trimming and J lost 1 base; unmatched junction nucleotides: 9. Germline loops: CDR1 SGHNT, CDR2 YYREEE (reference sequence). This CDR3 contains 15 residues. The CDR3 spells CASNHKDRPQETQYF. As DNA, the CDR3 is TGTGCCAGCAACCATAAGGACAGGCCCCAAGAGACCCAGTACTTC.

V usage is TRBV9 and J usage is TRBJ2-1, with D possibly TRBD2 on 5 matching bases. The CDR3 has 15 amino acids. Trimming shortened V by 1 base and J by 7 bases, and 15 bases separated the two germline ends. Germline CDR1 and CDR2: SGDLS and YYNGEE. The CDR3 sequence is CASSVRSGTNNEQFF. The CDR3 nucleotides are TGTGCCAGCAGCGTACGAAGCGGTACCAATAATGAGCAGTTCTTC.

The V call is TRBV11-2, the J call TRBJ2-7, with TRBD1 matching 8 bases. Germline values: CDR1 SGHAT, CDR2 FQNNGV. This CDR3 is 16 amino acids long. V lost 1 base to trimming and J lost 3 bases; unmatched junction nucleotides: 8. CDR3 in amino acids: CASSLGPRTGYYEQYF. The CDR3 region has the DNA TGTGCCAGCAGCTTAGGTCCTAGGACAGGGTACTACGAGCAGTACTTC.